The T cell receptor (beta chain) described here comes from a study of T cell responses to AZD1222 COVID-19 vaccine (dated by TCRdb to 2020 to 2023). The study in broad terms: AZD1222 recipients with second doses at about 4 weeks or about 12 weeks were pooled, because spike-specific TCR depth and breadth did not differ between schedules. TCR sequencing covered 233 trial participants: 200 to 210 given two doses of AZD1222 and approximately 26 given two doses of MenACWY control vaccine. Trial participants were enrolled by age into subgroups of 18-55, 56-69 and 70-plus years, and about 150, 27 and 61 TCR-sequenced participants, respectively, were included in these subgroups. Overall study results and their limits: Conclusions about previously exposed vaccinees were limited because only six AZD1222 recipients were SARS-CoV-2 seropositive at baseline. In the small 56-69-year group, the increase in depth fell short of significance, most likely because of low power. No day 14 peak-response samples were available, so repertoires were characterized only after the peak T cell response. CD4 TCRs associated with the vaccine covered the entire spike protein, and the dominant responses were in regions 160-218 and 743-854. Epitopes outside the regions mutated in the B.1.351 and B.1.1.7 variants were reportedly recognized by nearly half of the unique spike-specific TCRs. Most participants were white British and females outnumbered males, and the authors suggested that clonal diversity may have been underestimated. After two AZD1222 doses, both the breadth and the depth of spike-specific TCRs were significantly higher than at day 0 and than in MenACWY recipients.

The intended sense of this specimen's time point label: baseline before first vaccination. Vaccinee samples came from UK trials COV001 and COV002, including a single-blind randomized controlled phase 2/3 trial of AZD1222 (ChAdOx1 nCoV-19) in healthy adults. Trial participant PBMC samples were collected at day 0 and day 28 after the second dose for TCRbeta chain sequencing. The CDR3 regions of human TCRbeta chains were analyzed by immunosequencing. In the authors' own workflow: Repertoire TCRs were matched against a reference library of SARS-CoV-2-specific TCRs generated with the MIRA antigen-specificity platform. Breadth was defined as the fraction of unique TCRs that were SARS-CoV-2-associated, and depth was defined as the fraction of total T cells that were SARS-CoV-2-associated. Using the MIRA data, each spike-specific TCR was mapped to the spike region that the TCR reacts to and placed in a CD4 or CD8 class. Log10-transformed breadth and depth values were compared by one-way ANOVA with Sidak's multiple comparisons tests. TCRdb provides this immuneACCESS table in a form limited to in-frame rearrangements. Some clones are lacking; in checked studies, under half of them reflect an unresolved V gene, and why the rest are absent is not known. That table furnishes V, J and clone size, whereas the DNA furnished D and trimming. This sample holds fewer than 150,000 clones; approximately 94% were observed only once. The ten largest make up 5.1% of the sample.

In regard to this clone: The antigen it recognizes is unknown. No much larger clonotype is one base removed from it; base qualities were not supplied.

Reading the germline V gene (reference sequence) gives CDR1 SEHNR and CDR2 FQNEAQ. V is cut by 5 bases and J by 4 bases, and the space between the germline ends is 14 bases. Measured from the cysteine to the phenylalanine, the CDR3 is 14 residues long. The retained sequence is limited to the CDR3, 42 bases, with the frame set at the first base. The sequence links TRBV7-9 to TRBJ1-1; TRBD1 is a weak D gene call, 6 bases matching. The sequencing here drew on peripheral blood, taken on day 0 of AZD1222 vaccination. This receptor was obtained from an adult in good health. CDR3 protein: CASSPHRDGTEAFF. The sequence in DNA is TGTGCCAGCAGCCCCCACAGGGATGGCACTGAAGCTTTCTTT.